This note documents a single T cell receptor beta chain sequence. Its antigen is unknown. This CDR3 has 15 residues. Per the germline V gene, CDR1 is MNHEY and CDR2 is SVGAGI. The study ran its PCR with 60 Vbeta and 13 Jbeta primers. TCRdb keeps only in-frame clones here, not all; method: immunoSEQ multiplex PCR. The data show roughly 130,000 clones, 81% seen once. The source of the sample is a study of cytomegalovirus exposure and HLA in healthy donors. Study conclusions and caveats: According to an earlier analysis, most TCR beta V segments yielded productive rearrangements about 90% or about 30% of the time. When a later analysis was performed, an Asian-associated ancestry cluster reportedly had fewer N-insertions than the approximately 700-donor mean. Among TCR beta chains, those listed as cytomegalovirus-associated numbered approximately 150.

Sequences were obtained from PBMCs. The source of this sequence is a young man in good health and CMV-seronegative. The J gene is TRBJ2-5, the V gene TRBV6-5, with no clear D. Gene TRBJ2-7 matches the end of the DNA better, so the J call may be wrong. CDR3 amino acids: CASSSPAGQPYEQYF. CDR3 DNA sequence: TGTGCCAGCAGTTCCCCGGCAGGCCAGCCCTACGAGCAGTACTTC.